Shown below are 31 T cell receptor beta chains from a single sample sequenced in a study of post-analysis software for immune sequencing data. General study findings and limits: Among four or five TRBV segments more frequent in patients than controls were TRBV5-6, TRBV5-1 and TRBV20-1.

Antigens of these TCRs are unknown. TCR beta cDNA libraries had unique molecular identifiers. A single record per CDR3 protein comes from TCRdb applying MiXCR to the PCR reads. Of about 820,000 distinct CDR3 sequences listed, about 50% are singletons. The sequencing sample was made of blood. The receptors here all came from a girl aged 10 to 17 with multiple sclerosis.

This clonotype has more than one count but fewer than ten. J is TRBJ2-7 and V is TRBV20-1, with TRBD1 as a possible D gene (6 bases). The germline gives CDR1 DFQATT, CDR2 SNEGSKA (reference sequence). The CDR3 spans 12 residues. Trimming shortened V by 7 bases and J by 2 bases, and 12 bases separated the two germline ends. CDR3 coding DNA: TGCAGTGTGGGAGCAGGGGCCTACGAGCAGTACTTC. This codes for CSVGAGAYEQYF.

In regard to this clonotype: One end of the junction is discordant with germline, which a read error may explain. J is TRBJ1-1 and V is TRBV12-3 or TRBV12-4; no clear D gene. The CDR3 has 13 residues. The CDR3 region is CASILNRNSEAFF. DNA of the CDR3: TGTGCCAGCATACTCAACCGGAACTCTGAAGCTTTCTTT.

This chain connects TRBV24-1 to TRBJ2-1; TRBD2 agrees at 7 bases. The germline CDR1 and CDR2 sequences are KGHDR and SFDVKD. Losses at the gene ends were 4 bases for V and 3 bases for J; bases not matched to a gene: 11. The CDR3 has 17 residues. As DNA, the CDR3 is TGTGCCACCAGTGACCCCAGTGGGGGGGGGAACTACAATGAGCAGTTCTTC. Translating it yields CATSDPSGGGNYNEQFF.

This clonotype was detected a few times. This rearrangement joins TRBV12-3 or TRBV12-4 to TRBJ2-7; D remains ambiguous. The end of the DNA fits TRBJ2-5 better, so the J call may be wrong. CDR3 length equals 14 residues. The CDR3 DNA sequence: TGTGCCAGCAGCCTCTCCCGTGTGGGGGAGACCCAGTACTTC. It specifies CASSLSRVGETQYF.

The genes are TRBV7-3 and TRBJ1-1; 8 nucleotides align to TRBD1. After removal of 5 bases from V and 1 base from J, the junction contained 15 bases not matched to a gene. Germline values: CDR1 SGHTA, CDR2 FQGTGA. The CDR3 is 18 residues long. This chain's CDR3 is CASSLFTWQGASNTEAFF. As DNA, the CDR3 is TGTGCCAGCAGCCTCTTTACCTGGCAGGGGGCCTCGAACACTGAAGCTTTCTTT.

The chain uses TRBV6-6 and TRBJ1-1, with TRBD1 matching 9 bases. Germline loops: CDR1 MNHNY, CDR2 SVGAGI (reference sequence). With V trimmed by 4 bases and J by 3 bases, 3 bases remained unmatched. The CDR3 covers 14 residues. The CDR3 bases are TGTGCCAGCAGTTGGACAGGGGTTGACACTGAAGCTTTCTTT. It codes for CASSWTGVDTEAFF.

This rearrangement joins TRBV20-1 to TRBJ2-5, with D perhaps matching TRBD2 (6 bases). V lost 2 bases, J lost 4 bases, and 8 bases lay in between. Germline CDR1 DFQATT, CDR2 SNEGSKA (reference sequence). The CDR3 is made up of 12 amino acids. The CDR3 protein is CSARSSGETQYF. CDR3 nucleotide sequence: TGCAGTGCTAGAAGTAGCGGAGAGACCCAGTACTTC.

The chain uses TRBV29-1 and TRBJ1-1; D is undetermined. The V end was cut by 7 bases, the J end by 6 bases, with 18 bases between. The CDR3 is 13 amino acids. Germline V gene data show CDR1 as SQVTM and CDR2 as ANQGSEA. This CDR3 is CSAKRRLSPEAFF. CDR3 sequence (DNA): TGCAGCGCCAAAAGGCGGTTGAGTCCTGAAGCTTTCTTT.

The chain joins TRBV14 to TRBJ1-1; D unresolved. This CDR3 comprises 13 residues. CDR1 is SGHDN and CDR2 is FVKESK in the germline V gene. Trimming cost V 1 base and J 10 bases, with 13 bases left between them. Here the CDR3 DNA reads TGTGCCAGCAGCCAAGTAGTTCAGTCCGGAGCTTTCTTT. Its translation: CASSQVVQSGAFF.

This chain connects TRBV20-1 to TRBJ2-5; 8 bases fit TRBD1. The J call may be faulty, since TRBJ2-7 better matches the DNA end. The CDR3 consists of 13 residues. The germline V gene encodes CDR1 DFQATT and CDR2 SNEGSKA (reference sequence). The CDR3, as DNA: TGCAGTGCAACCGACAGGGGATCGTTCGAGCAGTACTTC. Its translation: CSATDRGSFEQYF.

This chain links TRBV12-3 or TRBV12-4 with TRBJ1-6; 7 bases are shared with TRBD1. The trim removed 5 bases at V and 5 bases at J, leaving 9 bases unmatched. The CDR3 length is 16 residues. The CDR3 DNA is TGTGCCAGCAGTCTCCGAGGGGGCGCGAATAATTCACCCCTCCACTTT. Its translation: CASSLRGGANNSPLHF.

This clonotype was counted only a few times. The rearrangement links TRBV2 to TRBJ2-1; no definite D call. V dropped 1 base and J dropped 2 bases, with 12 bases sitting between them. This CDR3 is built from 16 residues. CDR1 and CDR2 (germline): SNHLY, FYNNEI. The DNA of the CDR3 is TGTGCCAGCAGTGAAGATGGCCTACCGGCCTACAATGAGCAGTTCTTC. Protein product: CASSEDGLPAYNEQFF.

This clonotype was counted a few times. The gene calls are TRBV5-6 and TRBJ2-2, with 7 bases lining up with TRBD2. This CDR3 is 16 amino acids long. J gave up 4 bases and V 4 bases, and 10 bases lay outside the gene matches. Germline-derived CDR1 and CDR2 are SGHDT and YYEEEE. CDR3 nucleotides: TGTGCCAGCAGCCCCACTGGGAGGGTCGGCACCGGGGAGCTGTTTTTT. This encodes CASSPTGRVGTGELFF.

The chain couples TRBV7-9 to TRBJ1-2, with unresolved D. V was shortened by 6 bases and J by 4 bases, with 15 bases between the two germline ends. The CDR3 runs to 14 residues. The germline gives CDR1 SEHNR, CDR2 FQNEAQ (reference sequence). The CDR3 protein is CASRDSIEGYGYTF. CDR3 DNA: TGTGCCAGCAGGGATAGTATAGAGGGCTATGGCTACACCTTC.

The chain has TRBV29-1 and TRBJ1-2; D is unclear. In germline, CDR1 is SQVTM, CDR2 ANQGSEA. The CDR3 has 14 amino acids. V was pared by 3 bases and J by 3 bases, with 14 bases between. CDR3 amino acids: CSVDLRARDYGYTF. In DNA, the CDR3 is TGCAGCGTTGATCTCCGAGCGCGTGACTATGGCTACACCTTC.

This clonotype appeared a few times. This sequence joins TRBV27 and TRBJ2-7; 12 nucleotides align to TRBD1. V lost 5 bases to trimming and J lost 6 bases; unmatched junction nucleotides: 14. The germline gives CDR1 MNHEY, CDR2 SMNVEV (reference sequence). The CDR3 consists of 17 residues. The CDR3 bases are TGTGCCAGCAGTCCCCCTGGGACAGGGGGCCCTTTGAGCGAGCAGTACTTC. It translates to CASSPPGTGGPLSEQYF.

This clonotype was counted only a few times. The V and J genes are TRBV12-3 or TRBV12-4 and TRBJ2-1; D not certain. Between the trimmed V and J ends, which lost 10 bases and 10 bases, there was a span of 14 bases. This CDR3 has 11 residues. The CDR3 bases are TGTGCCATCCTCCTCCTAGGCGAGCAGTTCTTC. It codes for CAILLLGEQFF.

This clonotype was seen more than once but under ten times. The rearrangement links TRBV7-9 to TRBJ1-4, with a weak D call TRBD1 (5 bases). With 2 bases removed from V and 7 bases from J, the gap between germline ends came to 20 bases. The CDR3 extends over 17 amino acids. CDR1 SEHNR and CDR2 FQNEAQ come from the germline V gene (reference sequence). The CDR3 DNA is TGTGCCAGCAGCTTAATGCGAGGGTCCGTAGGGACTGAAAAACTGTTTTTT. It is translated as CASSLMRGSVGTEKLFF.

This chain joins TRBV15 and TRBJ2-5; 8 nucleotides align to TRBD1. Near its end, the DNA agrees better with TRBJ2-7, so the J call may be wrong. Germline V gene sequence: CDR1 LNHNV, CDR2 YYDKDF (reference sequence). This CDR3 is built from 14 residues. The CDR3 loop is CATSRRRQGFEQYF. For the CDR3, the DNA is TGTGCCACCAGCAGAAGACGACAGGGGTTCGAGCAGTACTTC.

The chain has TRBV18 and TRBJ2-7; tentatively, D is TRBD1 (6 bases). The CDR3 has 14 residues. Trimming cost V 3 bases and J 4 bases, with 13 bases left between them. The germline CDR1 and CDR2 sequences are KGHSH and LQKENI. The CDR3 DNA is TGTGCCAGCTCACCTTTACAGGGAACGTACGAGCAGTACTTC. Residues: CASSPLQGTYEQYF.

The V gene is TRBV24-1, the J gene TRBJ2-1; D possibly uses TRBD1 or TRBD2 (5 bases each). V was clipped by 3 bases and J by 0 bases, with 11 bases between them. Germline V gives CDR1 KGHDR, CDR2 SFDVKD. The CDR3 runs to 16 residues. CDR3: CATSDRDASSYNEQFF. The CDR3 DNA reads TGTGCCACCAGTGATCGGGACGCGAGCTCCTACAATGAGCAGTTCTTC.

The V and J genes are TRBV7-3 and TRBJ2-6; the D is unclear. CDR3 length equals 18 residues. The V gene lost 2 bases and the J gene lost 4 bases, with 18 bases spanning the gap. The germline V gene has CDR1 SGHTA and CDR2 FQGTGA. The CDR3 loop reads CASSLLGQSSSGANVLTF. CDR3 coding DNA: TGTGCCAGCAGCTTATTGGGTCAGTCGAGCTCGGGGGCCAACGTCCTGACTTTC.

This chain connects TRBV12-3 or TRBV12-4 to TRBJ2-7, with D uncertain. The CDR3 has 13 residues. V was pared by 4 bases and J by 4 bases, with 11 bases between. This CDR3 is CASSWSPPYEQYF. In DNA, the CDR3 is TGTGCCAGCAGTTGGTCCCCCCCGTACGAGCAGTACTTC.

The CDR3: CASSLKQSYGYTF. The CDR3 coding sequence is TGTGCCAGCAGTTTAAAACAGAGCTATGGCTACACCTTC. The chain carries TRBV27 and TRBJ1-2, with D unresolved. Between the trimmed V and J ends, which lost 2 bases and 4 bases, there was a span of 8 bases. In germline, CDR1 is MNHEY, CDR2 SMNVEV (reference sequence). This CDR3 is 13 amino acids long.

This clonotype has just a few counts. The chain combines TRBV7-9 with TRBJ2-7; D gene uncertain. CDR3 size: 12 residues. The V end was cut by 3 bases, the J end by 3 bases, with 6 bases between. CDR1 is SEHNR and CDR2 is FQNEAQ in the germline V gene (reference sequence). In DNA, the CDR3 is TGTGCCAGCAGCTTTGACCTCTACGAGCAGTACTTC. Translation: CASSFDLYEQYF.

This clonotype was seen many times. The chain is built from TRBV7-9 and TRBJ2-4; no firm D call. CDR1 and CDR2 from the germline V gene are SEHNR and FQNEAQ (reference sequence). The CDR3 totals 13 residues. The V end was cut by 1 base, the J end by 6 bases, with 7 bases between. The CDR3 DNA reads TGTGCCAGCAGCTTAGGCGGTGGAAACATTCAGTACTTC. It encodes CASSLGGGNIQYF.

The rearrangement uses TRBV12-3 or TRBV12-4 and TRBJ2-4, with D hard to call. This CDR3 comprises 12 residues. The V and J ends lost 2 bases and 8 bases respectively, with 7 bases between them. This CDR3 is CASSLLPYIQYF. In DNA, the CDR3 is TGTGCCAGCAGTTTATTACCCTACATTCAGTACTTC.

This chain connects TRBV7-2 to TRBJ1-1; 7 nucleotides match TRBD1. The CDR3 consists of 16 residues. Germline V CDR1 and CDR2: SGHTA, FQGNSA. J lost 3 bases, V lost 3 bases, and 10 bases had no gene match. The CDR3 spells CASSLPGGGGHTEAFF. The CDR3 nucleotides are TGTGCCAGCAGCTTGCCCGGGGGAGGGGGCCACACTGAAGCTTTCTTT. The full variable domain, completed using reference TRBV7-2 and TRBJ1-1, is GAGVSQSPSNKVTEKGKDVELRCDPISGHTALYWYRQSLGQGLEFLIYFQGNSAPDKSGLPSDRFSAERTGGSVSTLTIQRTQQEDSAVYLCASSLPGGGGHTEAFFGQGTRLTVV.

This clonotype was seen a few times. This chain links TRBV9 with TRBJ2-5; D is ambiguous. This CDR3 contains 13 residues. The ends were cut back, 3 bases at V and 2 bases at J, with 8 bases in the middle. Germline-derived CDR1 and CDR2 are SGDLS and YYNGEE. CDR3 in DNA: TGTGCCAGCAGCGAGGGCGTACAAGAGACCCAGTACTTC. The encoded protein is CASSEGVQETQYF.

This clonotype was seen more than once but under ten times. The chain combines TRBV29-1 with TRBJ2-5; TRBD2 matches 11 bases. With 4 bases clipped from V and 7 bases from J, the junction kept 11 bases outside the gene matches. Germline CDR1 SQVTM, CDR2 ANQGSEA. The CDR3 consists of 15 residues. CDR3 DNA sequence: TGCAGCGTTGGACTAGCGGGGAAAGCTGAAGGGACCCAGTACTTC. Amino acid sequence: CSVGLAGKAEGTQYF.

The chain uses TRBV7-2 and TRBJ2-3; 8 bases line up with TRBD2. CDR3 length: 17 residues. The V segment lost 1 base and the J segment 3 bases; nucleotides outside the gene matches: 9. CDR1 SGHTA and CDR2 FQGNSA come from the germline V gene. CDR3 bases: TGTGCCAGCAGCTTAGGGACTAGCAGGAGGGGGACAGATACGCAGTATTTT. It specifies CASSLGTSRRGTDTQYF.